Listed here are 18 T cell receptor beta chains from one sample, sequenced in a study of blood T cell repertoires in COVID-19. The repertoire was sequenced with immunoSEQ multiplex PCR; TCRdb's copy has only in-frame clones and lacks some. The sample has about 71,000 clones, 82% seen once. Sequenced sample: peripheral blood. These receptors came from a woman of 80 years or more with acute or convalescent COVID-19.

The chain carries TRBV7-6 and TRBJ2-1; 9 positions match TRBD2. The CDR3 totals 16 residues. The V gene's germline CDR1 is SGHVS and CDR2 FNYEAQ. J was trimmed by 2 bases and V by 4 bases; bases with no gene match: 6. The CDR3 coding sequence is TGTGCCAGCAGCTCCATAGCGGGGGAGACCTACAATGAGCAGTTCTTC. Its translation: CASSSIAGETYNEQFF.

The V gene is TRBV15, the J gene TRBJ2-1; TRBD2 aligns across 9 bases. J was trimmed by 5 bases and V by 5 bases; bases with no gene match: 10. Germline values: CDR1 LNHNV, CDR2 YYDKDF (reference sequence). This CDR3 spans 16 amino acids. CDR3: CATSRGLAPQNNEQFF. For the CDR3, the DNA is TGTGCCACCAGCCGAGGACTAGCGCCGCAAAACAATGAGCAGTTCTTC.

The CDR3 spells CAISVFRADSYEQYF. The CDR3 region has the DNA TGTGCCATCAGTGTGTTCAGGGCGGACTCCTACGAGCAGTACTTC. The chain has TRBV10-3 and TRBJ2-7; perhaps TRBD1 as D (5 bases). The CDR3 extends over 15 amino acids. Germline V gives CDR1 ENHRY, CDR2 SYGVKD. V was shortened by 4 bases and J by 0 bases, with 13 bases between the two germline ends.

The V call is TRBV13, the J call TRBJ2-1, with TRBD1 identical over 10 bases. There are 16 residues in the CDR3. Trimming cost V 0 bases and J 7 bases; bases outside gene matches: 6. Germline lookup yields CDR1 PRHDT and CDR2 FYEKMQ (reference sequence). CDR3 residues: CASSLGGTGVYNEQFF. Here the CDR3 DNA reads TGTGCCAGCAGCTTAGGAGGGACAGGGGTTTATAATGAGCAGTTCTTC.

The chain employs TRBV7-2 and TRBJ1-2; 7 positions agree with TRBD1. CDR3 length: 14 amino acids. Germline values: CDR1 SGHTA, CDR2 FQGNSA. The trim removed 5 bases at V and 4 bases at J, leaving 7 bases unmatched. The CDR3 is CASSAPGQIYGYTF. The CDR3 region has the DNA TGTGCCAGCAGCGCTCCGGGACAGATCTATGGCTACACCTTC.

In this sample, this clone turned up once. The chain is built from TRBV14 and TRBJ2-7, with 7 nucleotides matching TRBD1. V shed 1 base, J shed 0 bases, and the junction held 6 bases outside the gene matches. The CDR3 contains 16 residues. CDR1 and CDR2 (germline): SGHDN, FVKESK. The CDR3, as DNA: TGTGCCAGCAGCCAAGGGACAGGAGATCCCTCCTACGAGCAGTACTTC. This encodes CASSQGTGDPSYEQYF.

The gene calls are TRBV19 and TRBJ2-4, with unresolved D. The V end lost 7 bases, the J end lost 8 bases, and 9 bases lay between the germline ends. CDR1 is LNHDA and CDR2 is SQIVND in the germline V gene (reference sequence). The CDR3 length is 11 residues. In DNA, the CDR3 is TGTGCCAGTACAGTGCAAGACATTCAGTACTTC. It yields the protein CASTVQDIQYF.

The V and J genes are TRBV20-1 and TRBJ1-2; no firm D call. This CDR3 is built from 11 residues. The germline CDR1 and CDR2 sequences are DFQATT and SNEGSKA (reference sequence). Trimming shortened V by 5 bases and J by 4 bases, and 8 bases separated the two germline ends. The CDR3 sequence is CSADGVYGYTF. Written as DNA, the CDR3 is TGCAGTGCTGACGGGGTCTATGGCTACACCTTC.

The gene calls are TRBV20-1 and TRBJ2-1, with D perhaps matching TRBD1 (6 bases). The CDR3 is made up of 14 amino acids. V was shortened by 3 bases and J by 3 bases, with 12 bases between the two germline ends. Germline V gene lookup returns CDR1 DFQATT and CDR2 SNEGSKA (reference sequence). CDR3 region: CSASGQDSYNEQFF. The CDR3 bases are TGCAGTGCTAGTGGGCAGGACAGCTACAATGAGCAGTTCTTC.

The chain joins TRBV18 to TRBJ2-5, with D tentatively TRBD1 (5 bases). The CDR3 is made up of 15 amino acids. The V gene lost 2 bases and the J gene lost 0 bases, with 10 bases spanning the gap. CDR1 is KGHSH and CDR2 is LQKENI in the germline V gene. The DNA for the CDR3 is TGTGCCAGCTCACCAGCGACAGTCTACCAAGAGACCCAGTACTTC. This codes for CASSPATVYQETQYF.

The chain joins TRBV28 to TRBJ2-1; TRBD1 matches at 8 bases. From germline, CDR1 is MDHEN and CDR2 SYDVKM. The CDR3 runs to 16 residues. The trim removed 5 bases at V and 4 bases at J, leaving 10 bases unmatched. For the CDR3, the DNA is TGTGCCAGCAGTGCAGACAGGGGATCGTATTACAATGAGCAGTTCTTC. This translates into CASSADRGSYYNEQFF.

CDR3 coding DNA: TGTGCCAGTAGTAGGGGCCGGGACTGGCCATCCTACGAGCAGTACTTC. As protein: CASSRGRDWPSYEQYF. V gene TRBV19 combines with J gene TRBJ2-7; D may be TRBD2 (6 bases). V was shortened by 4 bases and J by 1 base, with 17 bases between the two germline ends. Germline CDR1 LNHDA, CDR2 SQIVND (reference sequence). The CDR3 covers 16 residues.

This clone was seen a handful of times. V usage is TRBV27 and J usage is TRBJ2-2; TRBD1 matches at 10 bases. From germline, CDR1 is MNHEY and CDR2 SMNVEV (reference sequence). The ends lost 3 bases at V and 1 base at J; junction bases unmatched: 2. The CDR3 covers 16 residues. The chain's CDR3 is CASSFGTGVNTGELFF. CDR3 coding DNA: TGTGCCAGCAGTTTCGGGACAGGGGTGAACACCGGGGAGCTGTTTTTT.

This clone is labeled as medium-sized. V and J are TRBV9 and TRBJ2-7, with D unclear. Germline lookup yields CDR1 SGDLS and CDR2 YYNGEE. This CDR3 has 14 residues. The V and J ends lost 2 bases and 1 base respectively, with 10 bases between them. The CDR3 DNA reads as TGTGCCAGCAGCGTCGCTAGGCAGTCCTACGAGCAGTACTTC. It yields the protein CASSVARQSYEQYF. Drawing the rest from reference TRBV9 and TRBJ2-7, the complete variable domain is DSGVTQTPKHLITATGQRVTLRCSPRSGDLSVYWYQQSLDQGLQFLIQYYNGEERAKGNILERFSAQQFPDLHSELNLSSLELGDSALYFCASSVARQSYEQYFGPGTRLTVT.

The chain couples TRBV2 to TRBJ2-1; 7 bases are a match to TRBD2. Germline CDR1 reads SNHLY; CDR2 reads FYNNEI. The CDR3 extends over 15 amino acids. V trimming: 3 bases; J trimming: 5 bases; junction bases outside the gene matches: 7. The CDR3 coding sequence is TGTGCCAGCAGTGAGTGGGCTAGCGGTAACAATGAGCAGTTCTTC. It yields the protein CASSEWASGNNEQFF.

This clone has just one count. V and J are TRBV21-1 and TRBJ2-1; the table names TRBD2, a call not compared with the DNA. TRBV21-1 is recorded as a pseudogene. The CDR3 runs 19 residues. CDR3 region: CASSKGSGRVASSYNEQFF. The CDR3 DNA reads TGTGCCAGCAGCAAGGGAAGCGGGAGGGTTGCTAGCTCCTACAATGAGCAGTTCTTC.

This clone was seen only a few times. The V and J genes are TRBV6-2 or TRBV6-3 and TRBJ2-7, with 14 bases that match TRBD2. Unmatched junction bases numbered 6, after V lost 2 bases and J lost 6 bases. This CDR3 comprises 16 residues. The V gene's germline CDR1 is MNHEY and CDR2 SVGEGT. This chain's CDR3 is CASSYPRTSGRTEQYF. CDR3 nucleotide sequence: TGTGCCAGCAGTTACCCGCGGACTAGCGGGAGGACCGAGCAGTACTTC.

The rearrangement links TRBV29-1 to TRBJ2-1, with 9 bases identical to TRBD1. Germline CDR1 SQVTM, CDR2 ANQGSEA. The CDR3 sequence is 14 residues long. The V gene end was trimmed by 7 bases and the J gene end by 0 bases; junction bases not matched to a gene: 4. This CDR3 reads CSAKDRGSYNEQFF. The CDR3 DNA is TGCAGCGCCAAGGACAGGGGCTCCTACAATGAGCAGTTCTTC.